The subject of this entry is one T cell receptor beta chain. Antigen unknown. Clones were sequenced by immunoSEQ multiplex PCR, and TCRdb holds only the in-frame ones, with some missing. This repertoire shows 2 million to 3 million clones, more than 85% found once; its top ten account for 0.36%. This sample is drawn from a study of shared clonotypes between healthy human individuals. Background on the study: CD8 memory received one plate per donor, CD8 naive two, CD4 memory three and CD4 naive three. Study outcomes and limitations: Around 4.7% of naive CD4 clonotypes were shared across a few donors. Incompleteness in sorted-subset sequencing, despite large depth, was shown by rarefaction. Memory subsets generally showed lower estimated richness than naive subsets.

Germline-derived CDR1 and CDR2 are SGHRS and YFSETQ. V shed 0 bases and J 6 bases; nucleotides not matched to a gene: 6. CDR3 length: 16 amino acids. J is TRBJ1-3 and V is TRBV5-1, with 10 bases identical to TRBD1. Material: naive CD4+ T cells from PBMCs. Subset defined: CD45RA+ positively selected. The clonotype comes from a man between 18 and 29 years old in good health. Some clones in this sample may be carry-over from other donors' samples. CDR3 DNA: TGCGCCAGCAGCTTGGGGGACAGGGGAGGTGAAAACACCATATATTTT. The encoded protein is CASSLGDRGGENTIYF. Full variable domain (remainder filled in from reference TRBV5-1 and TRBJ1-3): KAGVTQTPRYLIKTRGQQVTLSCSPISGHRSVSWYQQTPGQGLQFLFEYFSETQRNKGNFPGRFSGRQFSNSRSEMNVSTLELGDSALYLCASSLGDRGGENTIYFGEGSWLTVV.